This T cell receptor (beta chain) was sequenced during a study of post-analysis software for immune sequencing data. Unique-molecular-identifier-tagged TCR beta cDNA libraries were used. From the PCR reads, TCRdb called clonotypes with MiXCR, one entry per CDR3 protein. The sample lists about 770,000 distinct CDR3 sequences, 46% seen once, with roughly 5.2% in the top ten. Findings of the study overall: When compared against controls, multiple sclerosis patients showed significantly lower normalized Chao1 diversity. Higher frequency in patients than in controls was seen for roughly five TRBV segments, with TRBV5-6, TRBV5-1 and TRBV20-1 among them. F measure showed strong co-clustering of same-batch samples.

Germline V CDR1 and CDR2: SGHAT, FQNNGV. CDR3 length: 13 amino acids. Trimming shortened V by 3 bases and J by 4 bases, and 9 bases separated the two germline ends. A note on this clonotype: The antigen remains unidentified.

The V gene is TRBV11-2, the J gene TRBJ1-2; D is perhaps TRBD1 (5 bases). Sequencing was carried out using blood. The origin of this receptor is a girl under 18 with multiple sclerosis. CDR3 coding DNA: TGTGCCAGCAGCTTCCCAGACAGCTATGGCTACACCTTC. As protein: CASSFPDSYGYTF. Using reference TRBV11-2 and TRBJ1-2 for the parts outside the CDR3, the full variable domain is EAGVAQSPRYKIIEKRQSVAFWCNPISGHATLYWYQQILGQGPKLLIQFQNNGVVDDSQLPKDRFSAERLKGVDSTLKIQPAKLEDSAVYLCASSFPDSYGYTFGSGTRLTVV.